This T cell receptor beta chain was obtained from a study of shared clonotypes between healthy human individuals. Study-level results: It was the few donors that limited the genetic and exposure-history diversity represented. It was only blood that was sampled, and tissue repertoires likely differ.

This clone was seen a single time. What it binds is unknown. TCRdb keeps only in-frame clones here, not all; method: immunoSEQ multiplex PCR. The sample holds 450,000 to 650,000 clones; around 78% are singletons and the top ten take around 12%. The CDR3 spans 15 residues. Per the germline V gene, CDR1 is SGHKS and CDR2 is YYEKEE (reference sequence). Trimming took 4 bases from V and 3 from J, leaving 13 bases between them. The TCR was taken from a woman in her forties in good health. Some clones in this sample may be carry-over from other donors' samples. The sequenced sample was PBMCs. The chain couples TRBV5-5 to TRBJ1-4; no clear D gene. In nucleotides, the CDR3 is TGTGCCAGCAGCCGCGGGGTCGACCCTAATGAAAAACTGTTTTTT. Protein product: CASSRGVDPNEKLFF.